This T cell receptor beta chain was recovered during a study of shared clonotypes between healthy human individuals. The wider study: Every donor yielded three CD4 naive, three CD4 memory, two CD8 naive and one CD8 memory plate.

The CDR3 covers 14 residues. Trimming cost V 4 bases and J 7 bases; bases outside gene matches: 7. CDR1 and CDR2 (germline): MNHNY, SVGAGI (reference sequence). Genomic DNA of each subset was evenly split across several immunoSEQ plates. Clones were read by immunoSEQ multiplex PCR, and TCRdb kept only the in-frame ones, dropping some. The sample includes over a million clones, approximately 76% seen only once; the top ten take less than 1.5%. The TCR was taken from a man younger than 35 in good health. This chain connects TRBV6-6 to TRBJ1-3; TRBD1 aligns across 7 bases. Sequencing used memory CD4+ T cells sorted from blood. Subset: CD45RA-negative fraction. CDR3: CASSLGGQVNTIYF. For the CDR3, the DNA is TGTGCCAGCAGTTTGGGTGGACAGGTTAACACCATATATTTT.